This record concerns one T cell receptor (beta chain) sequence. The source of the sample is a study of shared clonotypes between healthy human individuals. Germline CDR1 is SEHNR and CDR2 is FQNEAQ (reference sequence). The V gene end was trimmed by 2 bases and the J gene end by 0 bases; junction bases not matched to a gene: 6. The CDR3 spans 16 residues. Authors' analysis steps: Without quality scores, immunoSEQ junctional reads could not be filtered like full-length reads. The repertoire was sequenced with immunoSEQ multiplex PCR; TCRdb's copy has only in-frame clones and lacks some. D and trimming were read from the DNA, whereas the V and J calls and clone size are those reported in that table. This table has hundreds of thousands of clones, approximately 77% appearing once.

The chain is built from TRBV7-9 and TRBJ1-1; 7 nucleotides line up with TRBD1. The clonotype was recovered from a woman aged 35 to 49 in good health. Some clones in this sample may be carry-over from other donors' samples. Sequencing was carried out using PBMCs. The CDR3 here is CASSLTGTVMNTEAFF. CDR3 in DNA: TGTGCCAGCAGCTTAACGGGGACAGTCATGAACACTGAAGCTTTCTTT. The full variable domain, rest sourced from reference TRBV7-9 and TRBJ1-1, is DTGVSQNPRHKITKRGQNVTFRCDPISEHNRLYWYRQTLGQGPEFLTYFQNEAQLEKSRLLSDRFSAERPKGSFSTLEIQRTEQGDSAMYLCASSLTGTVMNTEAFFGQGTRLTVV.